This T cell receptor beta chain was sequenced in a study of post-analysis software for immune sequencing data. Study details: As for disease course, relapsing-remitting, secondary progressive and progressive-relapsing multiple sclerosis were all included.

Trimming took 7 bases from V and 7 from J; bases not matched to a gene: 10. This CDR3 contains 14 residues. Germline V lookup: CDR1 SGHTA, CDR2 FQGNSA. Researchers reported that TCR beta cDNA libraries carried unique molecular identifiers. TCRdb recomputed calls from the PCR reads with MiXCR, one row per CDR3 protein. In the table there are about 400,000 distinct CDR3 sequences, less than 40% of which are singletons. Study observations and caveats: Diversity measured as normalized Chao1 was significantly lower in multiple sclerosis patients than in controls. Elevated frequency relative to controls characterized roughly 5 TRBV segments in patients, TRBV5-6, TRBV5-1 and TRBV20-1 among them.

A remark on this clonotype: What it recognizes is unknown.

The J gene is TRBJ2-1, the V gene TRBV7-2; 7 positions agree with TRBD1. This clonotype originated in a girl between 10 and 17 years old with multiple sclerosis. Sequenced material: blood. DNA of the CDR3: TGTGCCAGCACCGTAACAGGGGCTTTTAATGAGCAGTTCTTC. This gives the protein CASTVTGAFNEQFF.